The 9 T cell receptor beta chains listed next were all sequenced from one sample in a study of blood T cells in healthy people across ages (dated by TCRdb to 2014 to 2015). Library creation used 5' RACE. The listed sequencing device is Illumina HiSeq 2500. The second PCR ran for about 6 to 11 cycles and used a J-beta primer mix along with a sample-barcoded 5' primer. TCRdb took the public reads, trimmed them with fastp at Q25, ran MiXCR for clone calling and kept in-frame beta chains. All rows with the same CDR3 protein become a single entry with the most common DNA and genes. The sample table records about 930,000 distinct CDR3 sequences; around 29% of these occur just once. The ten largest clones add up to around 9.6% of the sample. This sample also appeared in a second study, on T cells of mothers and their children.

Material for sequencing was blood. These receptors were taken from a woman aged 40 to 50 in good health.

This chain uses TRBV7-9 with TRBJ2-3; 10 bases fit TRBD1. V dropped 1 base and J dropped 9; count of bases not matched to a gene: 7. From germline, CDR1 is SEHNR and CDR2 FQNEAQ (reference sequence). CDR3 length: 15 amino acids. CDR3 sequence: CASSLGQGATETQYF. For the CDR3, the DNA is TGTGCCAGCAGCTTAGGACAGGGGGCGACTGAGACGCAGTATTTT.

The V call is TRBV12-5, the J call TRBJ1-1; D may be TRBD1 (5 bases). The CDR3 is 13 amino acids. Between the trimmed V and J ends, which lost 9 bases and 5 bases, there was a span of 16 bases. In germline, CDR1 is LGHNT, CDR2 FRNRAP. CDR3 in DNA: TGTGCTAGCGCGGGGGAACTTCGAACTGAAGCTTTCTTT. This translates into CASAGELRTEAFF.

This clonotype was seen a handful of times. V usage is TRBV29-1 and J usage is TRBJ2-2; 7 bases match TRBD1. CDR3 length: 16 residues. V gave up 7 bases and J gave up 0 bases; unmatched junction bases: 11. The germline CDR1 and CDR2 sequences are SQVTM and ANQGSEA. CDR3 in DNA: TGCAGCGCAGAGACAGGGCCCTACGCGAACACCGGGGAGCTGTTTTTT. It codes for CSAETGPYANTGELFF.

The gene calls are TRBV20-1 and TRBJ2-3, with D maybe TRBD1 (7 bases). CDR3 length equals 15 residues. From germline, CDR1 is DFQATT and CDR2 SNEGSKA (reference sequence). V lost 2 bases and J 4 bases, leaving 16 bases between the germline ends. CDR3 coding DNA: TGCAGTGCTAGAACAGGGGAGGCACGGGCAGATACGCAGTATTTT. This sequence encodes CSARTGEARADTQYF.

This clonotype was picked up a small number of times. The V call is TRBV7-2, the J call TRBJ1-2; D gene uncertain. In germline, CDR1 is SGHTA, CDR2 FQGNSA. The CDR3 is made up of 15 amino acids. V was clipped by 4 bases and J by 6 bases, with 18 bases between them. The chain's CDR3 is CASSSGMTREDGYTF. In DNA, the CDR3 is TGTGCCAGCAGCTCGGGGATGACCCGTGAGGATGGCTACACCTTC.

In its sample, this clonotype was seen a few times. DNA for the CDR3: TGTGCCAGCAGCGAGGGGAGGGGGCAAGAGACCCAGTACTTC. As protein: CASSEGRGQETQYF. The V and J genes are TRBV2 and TRBJ2-5, with D perhaps TRBD2 (7 bases). The CDR3 loop spans 14 amino acids. Per the germline V gene, CDR1 is SNHLY and CDR2 is FYNNEI. Deletions cut 6 bases from V and 2 bases from J, with 13 bases between.

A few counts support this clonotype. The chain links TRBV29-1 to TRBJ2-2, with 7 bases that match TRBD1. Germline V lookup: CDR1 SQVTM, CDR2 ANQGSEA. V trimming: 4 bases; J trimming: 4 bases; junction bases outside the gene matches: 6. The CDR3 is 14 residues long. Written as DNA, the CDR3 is TGCAGCGTTGGATCGGACAGGATCACCGGGGAGCTGTTTTTT. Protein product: CSVGSDRITGELFF.

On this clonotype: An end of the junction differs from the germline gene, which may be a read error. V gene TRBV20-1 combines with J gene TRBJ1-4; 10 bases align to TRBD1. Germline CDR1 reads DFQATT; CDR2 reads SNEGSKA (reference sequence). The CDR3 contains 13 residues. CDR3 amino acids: CSARDRGNEKRFF. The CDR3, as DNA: TGCAGTGCCCGGGACAGGGGAAATGAAAAACGGTTTTTT.

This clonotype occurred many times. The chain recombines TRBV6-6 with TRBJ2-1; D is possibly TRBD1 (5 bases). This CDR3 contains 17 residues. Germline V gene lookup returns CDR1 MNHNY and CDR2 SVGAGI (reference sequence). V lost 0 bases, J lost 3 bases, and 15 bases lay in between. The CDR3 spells CASSYSSLAGIYNEQFF. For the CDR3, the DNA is TGTGCCAGCAGTTACTCCTCCTTGGCAGGGATCTACAATGAGCAGTTCTTC.